These T cell receptor beta chains were read from a single sample in a study of T cell repertoires in breast cancer. One entry per CDR3 protein results from TCRdb running MiXCR on the emulsion pairing reads. The sample has tens of thousands of distinct CDR3 sequences, 35% to 50% seen once. The source material was CD8+ T cells. Every receptor here comes from a pool of human donors with breast cancer or a healthy control (not recorded which). The CDR3 runs from the conserved cysteine through the conserved F or W. Each record gives: V gene, D gene, J gene, clone size, CDR3 protein, CDR3 DNA. D genes are given only for firm matches. The listing skips clone size in some rows; elsewhere it reads once, few, many or a size class.

TRBV6-6	NA	TRBJ2-2	NA	CASSSGALQGSSNTGELFF	TGTGCCAGCAGTTCGGGAGCCTTACAGGGCAGCTCGAACACCGGGGAGCTGTTTTTT
TRBV19	NA	TRBJ2-7	NA	CASSNYGQIGEQYF	TGTGCCAGTAGTAACTACGGACAAATCGGCGAGCAGTACTTC
TRBV7-2	NA	TRBJ1-1	NA	CVSTRRAGTEAFF	TGTGTCAGCACCCGGAGGGCAGGGACTGAAGCTTTCTTT
TRBV11-2	NA	TRBJ2-7	few	CASSTSYEQYF	TGTGCCAGCAGCACTTCCTACGAGCAGTACTTC
TRBV19	TRBD1	TRBJ1-2	NA	CASKDRDRGYTF	TGTGCCAGTAAAGACAGGGATAGAGGCTACACCTTC
TRBV19	NA	TRBJ1-2	NA	CASSTSATSRYGYTF	TGTGCCAGTAGTACCTCAGCCACCTCGAGGTATGGCTACACCTTC
TRBV2	NA	TRBJ2-5	NA	CASIYRPGQETQYF	TGTGCCAGCATCTATCGTCCGGGGCAAGAGACCCAGTACTTC
TRBV7-2	NA	TRBJ1-1	many	CASTRKGGGNTEAFF	TGTGCCAGCACCCGAAAAGGGGGTGGAAACACTGAAGCTTTCTTT
TRBV20-1	TRBD2	TRBJ2-1	NA	CSAWTSGYNEQFF	TGCAGTGCTTGGACTAGCGGTTACAATGAGCAGTTCTTC
TRBV7-9	NA	TRBJ2-7	few	CASSLQSGAGEQYF	TGTGCCAGCAGTCTACAGTCGGGTGCGGGCGAGCAGTACTTC
TRBV12-3/TRBV12-4	NA	TRBJ2-7	few	CASSLSKVGEQYF	TGTGCCAGCAGTTTGTCCAAGGTCGGCGAGCAGTACTTC
TRBV12-3/TRBV12-4	TRBD2	TRBJ2-3	few	CASRAGTRGEDTQYF	TGTGCCAGCAGGGCCGGGACTAGGGGAGAAGATACGCAGTATTTT
TRBV7-3	NA	TRBJ2-1	NA	CASSAVPRNEQFF	TGTGCCAGCAGCGCTGTCCCCAGGAATGAGCAGTTCTTC
TRBV7-9	NA	TRBJ1-3	once	CASSFGGLSGNTIYF	TGTGCCAGCAGCTTTGGCGGCCTCTCTGGAAACACCATATATTTT
TRBV6-6	NA	TRBJ1-2	NA	CASTRWPGRFYGYTF	TGTGCCAGCACCCGATGGCCGGGCCGGTTCTATGGCTACACCTTC
TRBV19	TRBD1	TRBJ2-5	NA	CASRPGQGQETQYF	TGTGCCAGTAGACCGGGACAGGGGCAAGAGACCCAGTACTTC
TRBV6-6	NA	TRBJ1-5	NA	CASSYGTDNSDQPQHF	TGTGCCAGCAGTTATGGTACGGATAATAGCGATCAGCCCCAGCATTTT
TRBV7-2	TRBD2	TRBJ2-3	NA	CASSLSRLAGGSDTQYF	TGTGCCAGCAGCTTATCCCGGTTAGCGGGGGGTTCAGATACGCAGTATTTT
TRBV7-3	NA	TRBJ2-3	NA	CASAHEGDTQYF	TGTGCCAGCGCCCACGAGGGGGATACGCAGTATTTT
TRBV29-1	NA	TRBJ2-3	NA	CSVASTQTDTQYF	TGCAGCGTTGCCTCCACCCAAACAGATACGCAGTATTTT
TRBV19	TRBD2	TRBJ2-1	NA	CASSISGGFNEQFF	TGTGCCAGTAGTATTAGCGGGGGGTTCAATGAGCAGTTCTTC
TRBV6-1	NA	TRBJ2-7	NA	CASSEKGTFPYEQYF	TGTGCCAGCAGTGAAAAAGGAACCTTTCCCTACGAGCAGTACTTC
TRBV20-1	NA	TRBJ2-5	many	CSARDYGPRETQYF	TGCAGTGCTAGAGATTATGGGCCCAGAGAGACCCAGTACTTC
TRBV7-2	NA	TRBJ1-2	medium-sized	CASSLVAGNYGYTF	TGTGCCAGCAGCTTAGTGGCAGGGAACTATGGCTACACCTTC
TRBV5-4	TRBD2	TRBJ2-3	NA	CASSFLAGVGTDTQYF	TGTGCCAGCAGCTTTTTAGCGGGGGTCGGTACAGATACGCAGTATTTT
TRBV7-6	NA	TRBJ2-3	NA	CASSLAPGMDTQNF	TGTGCCAGCAGCTTAGCACCGGGTATGGATACGCAGAATTTT
TRBV27	TRBD2	TRBJ2-7	NA	CASRRTSGRIEQYF	TGTGCCAGCAGGCGGACTAGCGGGAGGATCGAGCAGTACTTC
TRBV19	TRBD1	TRBJ1-6	NA	CASKRGHLGQDNSPLHF	TGTGCCAGTAAAAGGGGACACTTGGGACAGGATAATTCACCCCTCCACTTT
TRBV20-1	NA	TRBJ2-5	NA	CSDLRGSGETQYF	TGCAGTGATCTAAGGGGGAGCGGGGAGACCCAGTACTTC
TRBV4-1	TRBD1	TRBJ1-3	NA	CASSPRDRGNTIYF	TGCGCCAGCAGCCCCCGGGACAGAGGAAACACCATATATTTT
TRBV27	NA	TRBJ2-7	few	CASSPGGPSYEQYF	TGTGCCAGCAGTCCCGGGGGCCCCTCCTACGAGCAGTACTTC
TRBV4-2	NA	TRBJ1-5	NA	CASSQDRRGAQHF	TGTGCCAGCAGCCAAGATAGGAGGGGAGCCCAGCATTTT
TRBV10-3	TRBD1	TRBJ1-2	once	CAISKGTANGYTF	TGTGCCATCAGTAAAGGGACAGCCAATGGCTACACCTTC
TRBV5-4	NA	TRBJ1-3	NA	CASSLGAGPGDTIYF	TGTGCCAGCAGCTTAGGCGCCGGCCCAGGAGACACCATATATTTT
TRBV27	TRBD2	TRBJ2-3	many	CASSLSGGFRTDTQYF	TGTGCCAGCAGTCTTAGCGGGGGCTTCCGCACAGATACGCAGTATTTT
TRBV11-3	TRBD2	TRBJ2-5	NA	CASSLGAAGGTQETQYF	TGTGCCAGCAGCTTAGGGGCTGCGGGAGGTACCCAAGAGACCCAGTACTTC
TRBV20-1	TRBD1	TRBJ1-2	NA	CSALDRASYGYTF	TGCAGTGCTTTGGACAGGGCTAGCTATGGCTACACCTTC
TRBV29-1	NA	TRBJ1-1	few	CSVIGQGKSTEAFF	TGCAGCGTTATCGGCCAGGGAAAGAGCACTGAAGCTTTCTTT
TRBV19	NA	TRBJ2-3	NA	CASSLLGGGPHF	TGTGCCAGTAGTCTCCTTGGGGGGGGGCCACATTTT
TRBV19	NA	TRBJ2-3	NA	CASSRTLVSTDTQYF	TGTGCCAGTAGTAGGACTCTTGTTAGCACAGATACGCAGTATTTT